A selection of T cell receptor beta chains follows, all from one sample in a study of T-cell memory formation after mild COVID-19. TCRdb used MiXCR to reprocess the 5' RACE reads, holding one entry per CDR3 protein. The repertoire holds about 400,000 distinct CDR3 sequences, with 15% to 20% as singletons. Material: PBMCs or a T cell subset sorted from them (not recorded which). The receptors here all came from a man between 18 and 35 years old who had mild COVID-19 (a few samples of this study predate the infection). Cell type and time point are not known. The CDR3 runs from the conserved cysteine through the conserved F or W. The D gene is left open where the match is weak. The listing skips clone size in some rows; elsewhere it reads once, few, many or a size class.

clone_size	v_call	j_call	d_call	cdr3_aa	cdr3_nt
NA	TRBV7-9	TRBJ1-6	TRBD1	CASSFSDRGSPLHF	TGTGCCAGCAGCTTCTCGGACAGGGGTTCACCCCTCCACTTT
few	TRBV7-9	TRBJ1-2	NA	CASSPNPGLYGYTF	TGTGCCAGCAGCCCCAACCCGGGGTTATATGGCTACACCTTC
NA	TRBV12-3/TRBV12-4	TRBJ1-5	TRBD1	CASSSRDPRTGTNQPQHF	TGTGCCAGCAGTTCTAGAGATCCCCGGACAGGGACGAATCAGCCCCAGCATTTT
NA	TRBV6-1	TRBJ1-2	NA	CASTSHGYTF	TGTGCCAGCACGTCACACGGCTACACCTTC
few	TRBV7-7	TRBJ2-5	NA	CASSPRVRETQYF	TGTGCCAGCAGCCCAAGGGTGCGGGAGACCCAGTACTTC
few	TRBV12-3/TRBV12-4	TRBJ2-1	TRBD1	CASSFLTGGFSSYNEQFF	TGTGCCAGCAGTTTCTTAACAGGGGGCTTTAGCTCCTACAATGAGCAGTTCTTC
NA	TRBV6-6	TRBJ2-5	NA	CASSYSGRQETQYF	TGTGCCAGCAGTTACTCGGGGAGACAAGAGACCCAGTACTTC
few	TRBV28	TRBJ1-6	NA	CASSLLKNNSPLHF	TGTGCCAGCAGCCTTTTAAAAAATAATTCACCCCTCCACTTT
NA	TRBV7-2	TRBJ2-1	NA	CASTPEGVYNEQFF	TGTGCCAGCACCCCGGAAGGGGTCTACAATGAGCAGTTCTTC
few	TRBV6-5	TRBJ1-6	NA	CASSLSAPGNSPLHF	TGTGCCAGCAGCCTTAGCGCTCCGGGTAATTCACCCCTCCACTTT
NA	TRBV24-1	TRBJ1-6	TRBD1	CATSDSGTGGSPLHF	TGTGCCACCAGTGACTCCGGGACAGGAGGCTCACCCCTCCACTTT